The clone carrying this T cell receptor beta chain was detected many times. Its specificity is unknown. More than 9.5 ml fresh peripheral blood yielded the PBMCs. The CDR3 spans 12 residues. Germline CDR1 reads SEHNR; CDR2 reads FQNEAQ (reference sequence). V shed 6 bases and J shed 3 bases, with 7 bases lying between them. The sample originates from a study of T cells in Graves' hyperthyroidism and ophthalmopathy. Study-level results: Among clonotypes expanded in thyroid above 0.001, most were also found in blood.

The CDR3 regions of TCR beta were amplified from RNA transcripts. Initially, a first-round RT-PCR of the TCR CDR3 employed the HTBI primer set. TCRdb reprocessed the multiplex PCR reads via MiXCR and lists one record per CDR3 protein. Altogether a few hundred thousand distinct CDR3 sequences are present, roughly an eighth being singletons, with the ten largest covering roughly 4.8%. The sequenced material came from blood. The chain employs TRBV7-9 and TRBJ2-3, with unresolved D. This clonotype originated in a woman under 30 with Graves' hyperthyroidism. DNA of the CDR3: TGTGCCAGCAGTGGGTTGACAGATACGCAGTATTTT. This sequence encodes CASSGLTDTQYF. Variable domain in full (rest from reference TRBV7-9 and TRBJ2-3): DTGVSQNPRHKITKRGQNVTFRCDPISEHNRLYWYRQTLGQGPEFLTYFQNEAQLEKSRLLSDRFSAERPKGSFSTLEIQRTEQGDSAMYLCASSGLTDTQYFGPGTRLTVL.